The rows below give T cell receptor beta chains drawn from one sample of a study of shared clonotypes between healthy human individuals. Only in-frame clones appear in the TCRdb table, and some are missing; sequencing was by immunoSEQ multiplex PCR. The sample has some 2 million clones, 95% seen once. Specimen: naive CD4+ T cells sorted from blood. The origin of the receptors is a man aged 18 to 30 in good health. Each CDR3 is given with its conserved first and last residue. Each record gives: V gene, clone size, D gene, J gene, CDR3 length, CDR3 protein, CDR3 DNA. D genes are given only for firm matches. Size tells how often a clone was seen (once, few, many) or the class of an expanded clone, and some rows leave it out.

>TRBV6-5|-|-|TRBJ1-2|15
CASSYSSRGHYGYTF
TGTGCCAGCAGTTACTCTTCCAGGGGACACTATGGCTACACCTTC
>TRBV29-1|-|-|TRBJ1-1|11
CSVAPLLEAFF
TGCAGCGTTGCTCCTTTGCTTGAAGCTTTCTTT
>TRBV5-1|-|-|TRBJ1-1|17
CASSPGHGMGLNTEAFF
TGCGCCAGCAGCCCGGGACATGGAATGGGATTGAACACTGAAGCTTTCTTT
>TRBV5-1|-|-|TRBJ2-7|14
CASSPKGGQYEQYF
TGCGCCAGCAGCCCCAAGGGTGGACAGTACGAGCAGTACTTC
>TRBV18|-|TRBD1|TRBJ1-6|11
CASSTGTPLHF
TGTGCCAGCTCGACAGGGACACCCCTCCACTTT
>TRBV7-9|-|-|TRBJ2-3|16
CASSLSRPRFTDTQYF
TGTGCCAGCAGCTTGAGCCGACCAAGATTCACAGATACGCAGTATTTT
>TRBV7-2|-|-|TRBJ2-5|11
CASSSSLTQYF
TGTGCCAGCAGCTCCAGTTTGACCCAGTACTTC
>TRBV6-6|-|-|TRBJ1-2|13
CASSSPSTSGYTF
TGTGCCAGCAGCTCACCCTCGACTTCCGGCTACACCTTC
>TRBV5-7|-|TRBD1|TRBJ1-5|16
CASSLAYRGGNQPQHF
TGTGCCAGCAGCTTGGCGTACAGGGGTGGCAATCAGCCCCAGCATTTT
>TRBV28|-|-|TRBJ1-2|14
CASRSSGSPGGYTF
TGTGCCAGCAGGTCGAGTGGATCCCCGGGTGGCTACACCTTC
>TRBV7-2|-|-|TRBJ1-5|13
CASSSQGNQPQHF
TGTGCCAGCAGCTCACAGGGAAATCAGCCCCAGCATTTT
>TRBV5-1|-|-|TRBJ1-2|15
CASSLWGTTNEGYTF
TGCGCCAGCAGCTTGTGGGGGACCACCAATGAGGGCTACACCTTC
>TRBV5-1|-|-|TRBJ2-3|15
CASSLAPSNTDTQYF
TGCGCCAGCAGCTTGGCCCCCAGCAACACAGATACGCAGTATTTT
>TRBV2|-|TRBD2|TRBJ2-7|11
CAKGLTYEQYF
TGTGCCAAGGGACTAACCTACGAGCAGTACTTC
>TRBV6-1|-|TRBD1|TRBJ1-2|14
CASMGQGVNYGYTF
TGTGCCAGCATGGGGCAGGGGGTTAACTATGGCTACACCTTC
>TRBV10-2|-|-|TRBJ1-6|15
CASSWREGGHSPLHF
TGCGCCAGCAGCTGGAGGGAGGGTGGGCATTCACCCCTCCACTTT
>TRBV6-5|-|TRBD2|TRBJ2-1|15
CASSYQRGGAYEQFF
TGTGCCAGCAGTTACCAGCGGGGGGGCGCCTATGAGCAGTTCTTC
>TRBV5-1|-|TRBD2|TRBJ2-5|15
CASSLESGGQETQYF
TGCGCCAGCAGCTTGGAAAGCGGGGGCCAAGAGACCCAGTACTTC
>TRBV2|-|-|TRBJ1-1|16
CAGSAPWGREGTEAFF
TGTGCCGGCAGCGCTCCTTGGGGCAGGGAGGGCACTGAAGCTTTCTTT
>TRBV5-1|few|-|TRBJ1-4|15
CASSLAGTGNEKLFF
TGCGCCAGCAGCTTGGCCGGGACGGGGAATGAAAAACTGTTTTTT
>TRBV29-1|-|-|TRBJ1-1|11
CSGSGATEAFF
TGCAGCGGATCAGGGGCCACTGAAGCTTTCTTT
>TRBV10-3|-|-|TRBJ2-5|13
CAISWTLGETQYF
TGTGCCATCAGTTGGACCCTGGGGGAGACCCAGTACTTC
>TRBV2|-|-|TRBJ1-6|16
CASKPGVAGYNSPLHF
TGTGCCAGCAAGCCAGGGGTTGCGGGCTATAATTCACCCCTCCACTTT
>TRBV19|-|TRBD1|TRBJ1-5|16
CASSLQTGGGNQPQHF
TGTGCCAGTAGTCTCCAGACAGGGGGAGGAAATCAGCCCCAGCATTTT
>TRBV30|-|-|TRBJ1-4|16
CAWSPTDRHANEKLFF
TGTGCCTGGAGTCCGACAGACAGACATGCTAATGAAAAACTGTTTTTT
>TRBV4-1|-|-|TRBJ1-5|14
CASSQDPEIGPQHF
TGCGCCAGCAGCCAAGATCCAGAAATAGGGCCCCAGCATTTT
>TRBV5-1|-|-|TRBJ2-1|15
CASSLEGGTYNEQFF
TGCGCCAGCAGCTTGGAAGGGGGTACCTACAATGAGCAGTTCTTC
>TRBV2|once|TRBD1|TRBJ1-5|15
CASSEGTGGYQPQHF
TGTGCCAGCAGTGAGGGGACAGGGGGCTATCAGCCCCAGCATTTT
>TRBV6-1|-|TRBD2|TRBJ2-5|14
CASSEGGGRETQYF
TGTGCCAGCAGTGAAGGGGGCGGGAGAGAGACCCAGTACTTC
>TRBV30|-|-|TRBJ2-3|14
CAWSGQPITDTQYF
TGTGCCTGGAGCGGACAGCCTATCACAGATACGCAGTATTTT
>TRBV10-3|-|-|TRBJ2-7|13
CAISERGSHEQYF
TGTGCCATCAGTGAGAGGGGATCCCACGAGCAGTACTTC
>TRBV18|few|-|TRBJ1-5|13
CASSPSRDQPQHF
TGTGCCAGCTCACCGAGTAGGGATCAGCCCCAGCATTTT
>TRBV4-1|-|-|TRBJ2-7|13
CASSQEMVGEQYF
TGCGCCAGCAGCCAAGAGATGGTAGGCGAGCAGTACTTC
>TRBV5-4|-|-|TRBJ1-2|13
CASSLGQTYGYTF
TGTGCCAGCAGTCTAGGGCAGACCTATGGCTACACCTTC
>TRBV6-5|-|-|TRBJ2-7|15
CASSYSSRAAYEQYF
TGTGCCAGCAGTTACTCATCCAGGGCCGCGTACGAGCAGTACTTC
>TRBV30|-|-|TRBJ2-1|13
CAWSGGLSDEQFF
TGTGCCTGGAGTGGAGGACTGTCAGATGAGCAGTTCTTC
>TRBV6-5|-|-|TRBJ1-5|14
CASSRTGMYQPQHF
TGTGCCAGCAGCCGAACAGGAATGTATCAGCCCCAGCATTTT
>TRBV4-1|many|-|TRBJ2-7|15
CASSPLAGPSYEQYF
TGCGCCAGCAGCCCCCTCGCGGGGCCCTCCTACGAGCAGTACTTC
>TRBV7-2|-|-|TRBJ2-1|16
CASSLDGEGSYNEQFF
TGTGCCAGCAGCTTAGATGGGGAAGGGTCCTACAATGAGCAGTTCTTC
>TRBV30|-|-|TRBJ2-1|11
CAAGFYNEQFF
TGTGCCGCAGGGTTTTACAATGAGCAGTTCTTC
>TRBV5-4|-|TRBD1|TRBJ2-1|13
CASSWGQGHEQFF
TGTGCCAGCAGCTGGGGACAGGGGCATGAGCAGTTCTTC
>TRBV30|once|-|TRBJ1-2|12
CAWGSKNYGYTF
TGTGCCTGGGGGTCTAAGAACTATGGCTACACCTTC
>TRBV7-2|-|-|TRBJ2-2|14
CASSLKGITGELFF
TGTGCCAGCAGCTTAAAAGGGATCACCGGGGAGCTGTTTTTT
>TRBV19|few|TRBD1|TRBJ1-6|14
CASSTGTGDSPLHF
TGTGCCAGTAGTACCGGGACAGGGGATTCACCCCTCCACTTT
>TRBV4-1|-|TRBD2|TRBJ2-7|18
CASSQDTTSVSFSYEQYF
TGCGCCAGCAGCCAAGATACGACTAGCGTCTCGTTCTCCTACGAGCAGTACTTC
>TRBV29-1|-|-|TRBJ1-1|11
CSDGRGTEAFF
TGCAGCGATGGGAGGGGCACTGAAGCTTTCTTT
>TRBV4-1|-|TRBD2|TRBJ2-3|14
CASKGLAVTDTQYF
TGCGCCAGCAAGGGACTAGCGGTCACAGATACGCAGTATTTT
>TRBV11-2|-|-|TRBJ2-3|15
CASSLVSERADTQYF
TGTGCCAGCAGCTTAGTATCGGAGCGGGCAGATACGCAGTATTTT
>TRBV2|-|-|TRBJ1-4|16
CASSVGPLLAGEKLFF
TGTGCCAGCAGTGTGGGTCCCCTTCTTGCGGGTGAAAAACTGTTTTTT
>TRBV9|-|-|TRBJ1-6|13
CASSAGQDSPLHF
TGTGCCAGCAGCGCAGGCCAAGATTCACCCCTCCACTTT
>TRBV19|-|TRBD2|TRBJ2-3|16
CASSKGLAGGTDTQYF
TGTGCCAGTAGTAAAGGACTAGCGGGAGGCACAGATACGCAGTATTTT